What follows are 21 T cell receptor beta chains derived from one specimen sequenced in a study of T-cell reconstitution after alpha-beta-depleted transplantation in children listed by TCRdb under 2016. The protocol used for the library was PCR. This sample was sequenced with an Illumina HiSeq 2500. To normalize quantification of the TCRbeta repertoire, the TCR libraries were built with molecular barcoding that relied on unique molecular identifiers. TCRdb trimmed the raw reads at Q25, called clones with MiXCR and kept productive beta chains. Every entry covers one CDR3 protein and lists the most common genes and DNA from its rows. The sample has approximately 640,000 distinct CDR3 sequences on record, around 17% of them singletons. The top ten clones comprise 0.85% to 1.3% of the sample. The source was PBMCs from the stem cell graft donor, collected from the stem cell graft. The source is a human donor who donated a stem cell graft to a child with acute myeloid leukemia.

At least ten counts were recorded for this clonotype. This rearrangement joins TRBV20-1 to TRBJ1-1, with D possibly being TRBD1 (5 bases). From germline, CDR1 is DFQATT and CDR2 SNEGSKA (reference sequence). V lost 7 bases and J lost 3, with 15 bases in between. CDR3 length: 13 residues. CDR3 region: CSVKGMEYTEAFF. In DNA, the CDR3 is TGCAGTGTTAAGGGGATGGAGTACACTGAAGCTTTCTTT.

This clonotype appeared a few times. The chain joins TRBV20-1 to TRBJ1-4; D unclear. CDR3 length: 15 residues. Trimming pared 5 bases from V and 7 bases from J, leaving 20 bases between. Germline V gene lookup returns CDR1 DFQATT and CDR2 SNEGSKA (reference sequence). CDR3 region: CSARLFQANAEKLFF. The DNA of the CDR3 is TGCAGTGCTCGATTATTTCAGGCTAACGCTGAAAAACTGTTTTTT.

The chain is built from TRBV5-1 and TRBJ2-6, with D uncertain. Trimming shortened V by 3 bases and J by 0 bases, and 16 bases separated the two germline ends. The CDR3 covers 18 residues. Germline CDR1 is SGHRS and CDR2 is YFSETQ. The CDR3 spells CASSWTEALSSGANVLTF. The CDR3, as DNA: TGCGCCAGCAGCTGGACGGAAGCGCTCTCCTCTGGGGCCAACGTCCTGACTTTC.

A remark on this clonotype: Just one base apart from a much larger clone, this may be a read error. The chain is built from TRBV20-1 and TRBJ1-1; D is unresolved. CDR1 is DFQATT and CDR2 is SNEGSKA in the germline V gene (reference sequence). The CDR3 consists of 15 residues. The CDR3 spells CSTRDHEGSNTEAFF. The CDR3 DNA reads TGCAGTACTAGAGATCACGAAGGGTCGAACACTGAAGCTTTCTTT.

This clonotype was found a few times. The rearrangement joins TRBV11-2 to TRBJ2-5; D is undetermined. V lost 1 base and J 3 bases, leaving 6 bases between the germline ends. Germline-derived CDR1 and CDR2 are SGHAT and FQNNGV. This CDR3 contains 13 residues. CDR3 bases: TGTGCCAGCAGCTTAGTATTCGAAGAGACCCAGTACTTC. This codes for CASSLVFEETQYF.

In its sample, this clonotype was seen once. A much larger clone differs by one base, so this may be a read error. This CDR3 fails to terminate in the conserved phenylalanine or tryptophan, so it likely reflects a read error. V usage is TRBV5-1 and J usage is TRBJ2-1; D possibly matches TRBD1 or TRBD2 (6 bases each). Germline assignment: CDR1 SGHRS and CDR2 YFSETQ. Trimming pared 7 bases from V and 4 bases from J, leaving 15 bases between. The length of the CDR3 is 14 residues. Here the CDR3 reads CASLGGKAYNEQFL. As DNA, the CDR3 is TGCGCCAGCCTAGGGGGGAAGGCTTACAATGAGCAGTTCCTC.

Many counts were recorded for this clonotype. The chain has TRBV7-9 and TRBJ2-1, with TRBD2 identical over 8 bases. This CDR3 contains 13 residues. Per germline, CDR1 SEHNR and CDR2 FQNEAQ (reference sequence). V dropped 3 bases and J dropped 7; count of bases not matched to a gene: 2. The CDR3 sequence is CASSFGLANEQFF. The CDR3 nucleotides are TGTGCCAGCAGCTTCGGACTAGCTAATGAGCAGTTCTTC.

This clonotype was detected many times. DNA for the CDR3: TGTGCCACCACTGCTTCCAGGGGGCTGGGCGAGCAGTACGTC. Protein product: CATTASRGLGEQYV. This sequence joins TRBV6-1 and TRBJ2-7; TRBD1 agrees at 8 bases. The germline gives CDR1 MNHNS, CDR2 SASEGT. The CDR3 extends over 14 amino acids. J gave up 6 bases and V 10 bases, and 14 bases lay outside the gene matches.

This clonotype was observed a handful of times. CDR3 bases: TGTGCCAGCAGCTTATACAGTTCCTACGAGCAGTACGTC. Protein sequence: CASSLYSSYEQYV. The V call is TRBV7-2, the J call TRBJ2-7; D is unresolved. V was pared by 2 bases and J by 1 base, with 6 bases between. The CDR3 is 13 amino acids. From germline, CDR1 is SGHTA and CDR2 FQGNSA.

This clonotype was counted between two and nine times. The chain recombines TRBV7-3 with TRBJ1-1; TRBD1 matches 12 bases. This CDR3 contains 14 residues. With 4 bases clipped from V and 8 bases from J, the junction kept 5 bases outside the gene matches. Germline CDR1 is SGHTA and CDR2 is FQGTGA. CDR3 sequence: CASSSGTGGEEAFF. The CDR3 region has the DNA TGTGCCAGCAGCTCGGGGACAGGGGGCGAAGAAGCTTTCTTT.

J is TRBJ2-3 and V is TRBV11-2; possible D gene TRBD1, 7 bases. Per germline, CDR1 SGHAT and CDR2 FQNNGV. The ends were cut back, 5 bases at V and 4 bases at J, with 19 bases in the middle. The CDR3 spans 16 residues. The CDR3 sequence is CASSPGGTIGADTQYF. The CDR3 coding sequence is TGTGCCAGCAGCCCAGGGGGGACGATTGGCGCAGATACGCAGTATTTT.

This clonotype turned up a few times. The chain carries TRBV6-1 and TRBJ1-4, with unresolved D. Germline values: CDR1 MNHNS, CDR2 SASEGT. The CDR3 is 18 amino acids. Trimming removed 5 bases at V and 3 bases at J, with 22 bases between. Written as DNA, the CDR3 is TGTGCCAGCAGTCCCCACCGAAAGATGAGGGCTTCTAATGAAAAACTGTTTTTT. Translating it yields CASSPHRKMRASNEKLFF.

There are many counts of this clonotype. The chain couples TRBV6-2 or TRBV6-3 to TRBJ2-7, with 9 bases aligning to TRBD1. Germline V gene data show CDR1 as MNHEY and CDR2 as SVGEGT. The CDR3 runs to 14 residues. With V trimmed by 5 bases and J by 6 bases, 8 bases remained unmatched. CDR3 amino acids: CASSPPGQGGEQYV. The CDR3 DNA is TGTGCCAGCAGTCCTCCGGGACAGGGCGGCGAGCAGTACGTC.

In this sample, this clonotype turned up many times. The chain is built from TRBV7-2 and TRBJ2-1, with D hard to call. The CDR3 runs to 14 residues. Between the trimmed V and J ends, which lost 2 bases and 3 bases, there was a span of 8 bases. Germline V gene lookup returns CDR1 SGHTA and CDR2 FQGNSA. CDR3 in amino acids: CASSLRLLYNEQFF. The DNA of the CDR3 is TGTGCCAGCAGCTTAAGACTGCTCTACAATGAGCAGTTCTTC.

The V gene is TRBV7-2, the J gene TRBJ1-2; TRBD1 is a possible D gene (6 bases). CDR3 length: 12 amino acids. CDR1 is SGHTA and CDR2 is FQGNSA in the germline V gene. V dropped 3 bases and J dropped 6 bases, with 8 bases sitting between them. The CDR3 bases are TGTGCCAGCAGCTTCACAGGGAATGGCTACACCTTC. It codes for CASSFTGNGYTF.

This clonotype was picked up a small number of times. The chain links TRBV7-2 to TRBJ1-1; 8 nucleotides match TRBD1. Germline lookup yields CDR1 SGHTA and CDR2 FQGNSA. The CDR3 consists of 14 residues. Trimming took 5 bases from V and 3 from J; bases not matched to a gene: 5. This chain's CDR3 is CASSRQGLDTEAFF. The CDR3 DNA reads TGTGCCAGCAGCCGACAGGGGTTGGACACTGAAGCTTTCTTT.

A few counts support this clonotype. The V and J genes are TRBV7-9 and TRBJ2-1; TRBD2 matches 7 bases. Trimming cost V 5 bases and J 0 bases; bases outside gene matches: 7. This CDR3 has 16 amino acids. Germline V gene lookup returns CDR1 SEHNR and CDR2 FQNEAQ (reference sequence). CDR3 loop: CASSGRTGGSYNEQFF. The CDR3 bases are TGTGCCAGCAGCGGAAGAACGGGGGGCTCCTACAATGAGCAGTTCTTC.

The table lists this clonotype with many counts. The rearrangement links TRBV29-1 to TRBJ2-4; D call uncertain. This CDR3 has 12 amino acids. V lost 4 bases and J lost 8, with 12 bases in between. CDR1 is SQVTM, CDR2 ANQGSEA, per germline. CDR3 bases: TGCAGCGTTGGACCGACGACTGACATTCAGTACTTC. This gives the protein CSVGPTTDIQYF.

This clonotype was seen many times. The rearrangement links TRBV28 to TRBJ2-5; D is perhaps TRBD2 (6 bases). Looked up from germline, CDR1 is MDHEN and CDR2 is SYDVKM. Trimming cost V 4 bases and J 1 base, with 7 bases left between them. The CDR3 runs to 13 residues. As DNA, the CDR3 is TGTGCCAGCAGTTGGGACTTCCAAGAGACCCAGTACTTC. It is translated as CASSWDFQETQYF.

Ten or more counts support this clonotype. The CDR3 DNA reads TGCAGTGCTAGATTACAGGTTAGAGCTTTCTTT. As protein: CSARLQVRAFF. The gene calls are TRBV20-1 and TRBJ1-1, with D possibly matching TRBD1 (5 bases). V was clipped by 2 bases and J by 10 bases, with 11 bases between them. The CDR3 is 11 residues long. CDR1 is DFQATT, CDR2 SNEGSKA, per germline (reference sequence).

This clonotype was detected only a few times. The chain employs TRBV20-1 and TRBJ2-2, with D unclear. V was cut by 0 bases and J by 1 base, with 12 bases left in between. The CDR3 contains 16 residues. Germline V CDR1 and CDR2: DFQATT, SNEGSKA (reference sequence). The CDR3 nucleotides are TGCAGTGCTAGAGACTTCCGGGCAGGGAACACCGGGGAGCTGTTTTTT. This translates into CSARDFRAGNTGELFF.